The entry below gives a single T cell receptor beta chain sequence along with its context. The CDR3 has 18 amino acids. The germline CDR1 and CDR2 sequences are MNHEY and SVGEGT. V dropped 6 bases and J dropped 6; count of bases not matched to a gene: 18. The sample belongs to a study of blood T cell repertoires in COVID-19. Study overall: Italy, Spain and the United States were the sources of the convalescent and acute COVID-19 samples. T cells, B-cell-depleted T cells, or PBMCs provided the cDNA or gDNA that served as material.

Per the authors' pipeline: Estimation of nucleated cell counts was performed using reference gene primer amplification. Assay: immunoSEQ multiplex PCR; the TCRdb copy retains only in-frame clones and omits some. Clone size and V and J calls were adopted from that table, with D and trimming inferred from the DNA. Of about 300,000 clones in the sample, roughly 90% were seen once. The chain recombines TRBV6-2 or TRBV6-3 with TRBJ2-2, with 8 bases identical to TRBD1. This clonotype was obtained from a woman younger than 45 with COVID-19, enrolled during active disease. Specimen: peripheral blood. The CDR3 loop is CASSKEPGQESKPGELFF. CDR3 nucleotide sequence: TGTGCCAGCAGCAAAGAGCCGGGACAGGAGAGTAAACCCGGGGAGCTGTTTTTT.